The clone carrying this T cell receptor (beta chain) was seen only a few times. Its specificity is unknown. Together with a sample-barcoded 5' primer, a J-beta primer mix was included in a second PCR lasting roughly 7 to 11 cycles. TCRdb processed the 5' RACE reads anew with MiXCR; each CDR3 protein has one entry. This table has approximately 900,000 distinct CDR3 sequences, approximately 32% appearing once. This CDR3 has 16 amino acids. Per the germline V gene, CDR1 is SGHTA and CDR2 is FQGNSA. V was trimmed by 2 bases and J by 0 bases, leaving 8 bases between them. This entry comes from a study of blood T cells in healthy people across ages. General study points: Strong correlation linked observed beta diversity and percent naive T cells. Long-lived donors had more naive CD4+ cells and higher diversity than aged donors.

These data also formed part of another study, on T cells of mothers and their children.

Sample: blood. This chain connects TRBV7-2 to TRBJ2-6, with D unclear. This receptor was taken from a woman aged 40 to 49 in good health. CDR3 amino acids: CASSLTANSGANVLTF. CDR3 in DNA: TGTGCCAGCAGCTTAACAGCGAACTCTGGGGCCAACGTCCTGACTTTC. Drawing the rest from reference TRBV7-2 and TRBJ2-6, the complete variable domain is GAGVSQSPSNKVTEKGKDVELRCDPISGHTALYWYRQSLGQGLEFLIYFQGNSAPDKSGLPSDRFSAERTGGSVSTLTIQRTQQEDSAVYLCASSLTANSGANVLTFGAGSRLTVL.